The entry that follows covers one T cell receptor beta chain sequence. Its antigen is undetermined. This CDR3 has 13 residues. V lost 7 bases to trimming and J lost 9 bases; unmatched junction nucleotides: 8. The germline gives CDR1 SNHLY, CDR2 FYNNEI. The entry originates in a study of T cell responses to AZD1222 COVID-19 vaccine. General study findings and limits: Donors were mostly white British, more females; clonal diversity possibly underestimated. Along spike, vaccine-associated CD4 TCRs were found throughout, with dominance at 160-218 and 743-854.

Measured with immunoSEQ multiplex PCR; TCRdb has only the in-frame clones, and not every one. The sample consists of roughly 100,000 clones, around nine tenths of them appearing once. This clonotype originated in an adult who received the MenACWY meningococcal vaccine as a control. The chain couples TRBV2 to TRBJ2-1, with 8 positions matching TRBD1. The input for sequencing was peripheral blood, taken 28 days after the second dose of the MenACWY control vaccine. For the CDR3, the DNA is TGTGCCAGCACCTGGGGACAGGTAGGTGAGCAGTTCTTC. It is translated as CASTWGQVGEQFF.